This T cell receptor (beta chain) came from a study of blood T cell repertoires in COVID-19. About the research overall: The samples span acute and convalescent COVID-19 from the United States, Italy and Spain.

The CDR3 loop spans 14 amino acids. CDR1 and CDR2 from the germline V gene are SEHNR and FQNEAQ (reference sequence). Trimming took 4 bases from V and 4 from J; bases not matched to a gene: 2. Under the authors' procedure: Estimation of nucleated cell counts was performed using reference gene primer amplification. Repertoires were generated with immunoSEQ multiplex PCR, while TCRdb's copy carries only in-frame clones and drops some. V and J calls and clone size follow that table, whereas D and trimming were derived from the DNA. The sample records roughly 150,000 clones, around 83% being singletons. This TCR was recovered from a woman in her 70s who had recovered from COVID-19. The gene calls are TRBV7-9 and TRBJ2-2; 8 positions agree with TRBD1. The sample taken for sequencing was peripheral blood. The DNA for the CDR3 is TGTGCCAGCAGCTCGGACAGGGCCACCGGGGAGCTGTTTTTT. Translating it yields CASSSDRATGELFF. Full variable domain (missing parts from reference TRBV7-9 and TRBJ2-2): DTGVSQNPRHKITKRGQNVTFRCDPISEHNRLYWYRQTLGQGPEFLTYFQNEAQLEKSRLLSDRFSAERPKGSFSTLEIQRTEQGDSAMYLCASSSDRATGELFFGEGSRLTVL.